This TCR beta chain is drawn from a study of cytomegalovirus exposure and HLA in healthy donors. About the research overall: In an earlier analysis, 90 million to 130 million unique TCR beta sequences were found from 150 million to 200 million T cells. Study findings and constraints: Within the data, a cluster of highly shared sequence variants was likely a sequencing artifact. Reported findings show TCR beta sequences accurately forecast HLA-A and HLA-B alleles in most subjects.

Vbeta (60) and Jbeta (13) primers were used in the PCR. Some clones are missing from TCRdb's copy, which holds only in-frame ones; the method was immunoSEQ multiplex PCR. The data hold about 160,000 clones, with 55% to 70% observed a single time. Comment on this clone: What it binds is unknown.

In germline, CDR1 is SGHDT, CDR2 YYEEEE. With V trimmed by 0 bases and J by 4 bases, 4 bases remained unmatched. The CDR3 consists of 15 residues. The V call is TRBV5-6, the J call TRBJ1-3, with TRBD1 matching over 7 bases. The receptor's source is a woman aged 55-69 years in good health and CMV-seropositive. The sequencing sample was made of PBMCs. The CDR3 sequence: CASSLARTGGNTIYF. CDR3 coding DNA: TGTGCCAGCAGCTTGGCCCGGACAGGCGGAAACACCATATATTTT.